What follows are 21 T cell receptor beta chains derived from one specimen sequenced in a study of T cells expressing NK-cell markers. TCRdb reprocessed the 5' RACE reads and reports one entry per CDR3 protein, with no DNA. Listed are around 380,000 distinct CDR3 sequences; about 10% falls within the top ten. Sequencing input: blood T cells: a sorted CD56 or NKG2C T cell subset, CD4+ or CD8+ T cells, or bulk PBMC T cells (not recorded which). These receptors were taken from a woman in her forties or fifties in good health.

This rearrangement joins TRBV24-1 to TRBJ2-1; TCRdb returns TRBD2, unconfirmable since there is no DNA. CDR1 is KGHDR, CDR2 SFDVKD, per germline. This CDR3 contains 19 residues. CDR3 sequence: CATSDPGTSGRVGYNEQFF.

The chain carries TRBV7-8 and TRBJ2-2; checking the TCRdb D call of TRBD2 is not possible without DNA. The CDR3 is 14 residues long. Germline V gene data show CDR1 as SGHVS and CDR2 as FQNEAQ. The CDR3 protein is CASSFREGPGELFF.

This chain connects TRBV12-3 or TRBV12-4 to TRBJ2-3; TCRdb's D call, TRBD1, is unchecked because there is no DNA. There are 14 residues in the CDR3. CDR3 residues: CASSLRTVPDTQYF.

The J gene is TRBJ1-3, the V gene TRBV5-6. CDR1 is SGHDT, CDR2 YYEEEE, per germline. There are 13 residues in the CDR3. The CDR3 loop is CASSLVGGNTIYF.

The V gene is TRBV6-2 or TRBV6-3, the J gene TRBJ1-5; TCRdb lists TRBD1, though no DNA is available to test this call. The V gene's germline CDR1 is MNHEY and CDR2 SVGEGT. The CDR3 consists of 13 residues. CDR3: CASSSYGAQPQHF.

V usage is TRBV11-2 and J usage is TRBJ2-2. Germline CDR1 SGHAT, CDR2 FQNNGV. The CDR3 loop spans 13 amino acids. The CDR3 loop is CASSLYSTGELFF.

The chain has TRBV9 and TRBJ2-2; the TCRdb D gene call, TRBD2, has no DNA to confirm it. The CDR3 is 15 residues long. The germline V gene has CDR1 SGDLS and CDR2 YYNGEE. The CDR3 spells CASSVLADNTGELFF.

The chain combines TRBV11-2 with TRBJ1-4; TCRdb's D call, TRBD1, is unchecked because there is no DNA. This CDR3 is built from 16 residues. Germline V gives CDR1 SGHAT, CDR2 FQNNGV. The CDR3 spells CASSSLQGKTNEKLFF.

The chain combines TRBV29-1 with TRBJ2-2; there is no DNA to check the TCRdb D call of TRBD1. There are 13 residues in the CDR3. Germline CDR1 SQVTM, CDR2 ANQGSEA. This CDR3 reads CSVVTGGTGELFF.

V usage is TRBV6-5 and J usage is TRBJ2-3. CDR3 length: 12 residues. The germline CDR1 and CDR2 sequences are MNHEY and SVGAGI. CDR3 sequence reads: CASSEPSDTQYF.

CDR3 sequence reads: CSAEGQGTDTQYF. The chain carries TRBV20-1 and TRBJ2-3; TCRdb's D call of TRBD1 is untestable without DNA. Per the germline V gene, CDR1 is DFQATT and CDR2 is SNEGSKA (reference sequence). The CDR3 has 13 residues.

The chain combines TRBV6-5 with TRBJ2-7; TCRdb picks TRBD1, but there is no DNA to check that call. The germline V gene encodes CDR1 MNHEY and CDR2 SVGAGI. The CDR3 consists of 14 residues. The CDR3 loop is CASSPPGPLREQYF.

The CDR3 here is CASSQDLLASSAGYTF. The chain has TRBV3-1 and TRBJ1-2. The CDR3 runs 16 residues. Germline V gene lookup returns CDR1 LGHDT and CDR2 YNNKEL (reference sequence). The whole variable domain, remainder taken from reference TRBV3-1 and TRBJ1-2, is DTAVSQTPKYLVTQMGNDKSIKCEQNLGHDTMYWYKQDSKKFLKIMFSYNNKELIINETVPNRFSPKSPDKAHLNLHINSLELGDSAVYFCASSQDLLASSAGYTFGSGTRLTVV.

The V gene is TRBV5-4, the J gene TRBJ2-2. Germline CDR1 and CDR2: SGHNT and YYREEE (reference sequence). The CDR3 loop spans 17 amino acids. The CDR3 is CASSLGGRRANTGELFF.

The CDR3: CASSPLLSGSSYEQYF. This chain joins TRBV4-1 and TRBJ2-7. CDR1 MGHRA and CDR2 YSYEKL come from the germline V gene. CDR3 length: 16 residues.

The V call is TRBV7-9, the J call TRBJ2-7; the TCRdb D gene call, TRBD1, has no DNA to confirm it. The CDR3 has 14 residues. CDR1 and CDR2 from the germline V gene are SEHNR and FQNEAQ (reference sequence). CDR3 sequence: CASSPTGLFYEQYF.

CDR3 region: CASSEMVGGGKPQHF. The chain combines TRBV2 with TRBJ1-5. The CDR3 contains 15 residues. Germline CDR1 SNHLY, CDR2 FYNNEI.

The chain carries TRBV13 and TRBJ2-5. Germline V lookup: CDR1 PRHDT, CDR2 FYEKMQ (reference sequence). This CDR3 has 12 amino acids. The CDR3 loop is CASSSPYGTQYF.

The chain combines TRBV5-1 with TRBJ2-1; there is no DNA to check the TCRdb D call of TRBD2. The CDR3 length is 17 residues. The germline V gene has CDR1 SGHRS and CDR2 YFSETQ. The CDR3 loop reads CASSLIGLAGLSNEQFF.

CDR3 sequence: CASSYTSGNTIYF. This chain connects TRBV6-5 to TRBJ1-3. Germline CDR1 MNHEY, CDR2 SVGAGI. This CDR3 is 13 amino acids long.

Here the CDR3 reads CSARALSLAATYEQYF. The chain recombines TRBV20-1 with TRBJ2-7; TCRdb calls TRBD2, which cannot be checked without DNA. The CDR3 is 16 residues long. Germline CDR1 is DFQATT and CDR2 is SNEGSKA (reference sequence).